This T cell receptor beta chain comes out of a study of Graves' ophthalmopathy and Graves' hyperthyroidism. TCR beta CDR3 regions were amplified from RNA transcripts. HTBI primers primed a first-round RT-PCR, and a second-round multiplex PCR followed. TCRdb reanalysed the multiplex PCR reads using MiXCR and keeps one entry per CDR3 protein. Of 680,000 or so distinct CDR3 sequences listed, 22% were seen once; the top ten hold more than 5.5%. CDR1 is SNHLY, CDR2 FYNNEI, per germline. The CDR3 is made up of 17 amino acids. J lost 4 bases, V lost 6 bases, and 14 bases had no gene match. This clonotype was recorded many times. Other autoimmune diseases, uncontrolled infections, pregnancy or lactation led to the exclusion of patients.

The clonotype was recovered from a woman between 18 and 30 years old with stable Graves' hyperthyroidism. Some clones in this sample may be carry-over from other donors' samples. This sequence joins TRBV2 and TRBJ1-3, with TRBD1 matching 8 bases. Sequencing input: peripheral blood. The CDR3 DNA is TGTGCCAGCAGCCACGTATCCCCGGACAGGGACGGAAACACCATATATTTT. This translates into CASSHVSPDRDGNTIYF.